This T cell receptor (beta chain) was profiled in a study of T cells of healthy individuals (dated by TCRdb to the late 2010s). The library came from 5' RACE. The instrument given in TCRdb is Illumina MiSeq. Through fastp at Q25 and MiXCR, TCRdb rebuilt clones from the public reads, retaining in-frame beta chains. A single entry per CDR3 protein holds the most common genes and DNA from its merged rows. The sample contains about 53,000 distinct CDR3 sequences, 14% to 15% of them found a single time. 15% to 20% of the sample is held by the ten biggest clonotypes. From the germline V gene, CDR1 is SNHLY and CDR2 is FYNNEI. The V end loses 5 bases and the J end loses 8 bases, and a stretch of 9 bases separates them. From the cysteine up to the phenylalanine, the CDR3 has a length of 11 residues. CDR3 DNA is the only sequence kept; it has 33 bases, read in frame from the first base. This clonotype came up many times. The specificity of this receptor is unknown. No qualities accompany the bases; no much larger clone lies one base away.

This clonotype was sampled from a human donor in good health. This receptor chain uses TRBV2 and TRBJ1-1, with a tentative D gene TRBD1 over 6 matching bases. The CDR3 has the sequence CASSTRGEAFF. The DNA is as follows: TGTGCCAGCAGTACGAGGGGGGAAGCTTTCTTT. With the rest looked up from the reference TRBV2 and TRBJ1-1 genes rather than sequenced, the full variable domain is EPEVTQTPSHQVTQMGQEVILRCVPISNHLYFYWYRQILGQKVEFLVSFYNNEISEKSEIFDDQFSVERPDGSNFTLKIRSTKLEDSAMYFCASSTRGEAFFGQGTRLTVV.